This is a list of T cell receptor beta chains from one sample in a study of T cells in Graves' hyperthyroidism and ophthalmopathy. Via MiXCR, TCRdb re-called the multiplex PCR reads, giving one row per CDR3 protein. This table holds about 360,000 distinct CDR3 sequences, 15% to 17% found once. The specimen sequenced was blood. The receptors originated from a woman between 18 and 29 years old with Graves' hyperthyroidism that later progressed to Graves' ophthalmopathy. Each CDR3 is given with its conserved first and last residue. D genes are given only for firm matches. The size of a clone is reported for some rows only, either as once, few or many, or as a class for expanded clones.

d_call: TRBD1; clone_size: -; j_call: TRBJ2-7; v_call: TRBV6-5; cdr3_length: 20; cdr3_nt: TGTGCCAGCAGTTACCCGGCCGGGACAGGCTCCACCCAAGATCCCTACGAGCAGTACTTC; cdr3_aa: CASSYPAGTGSTQDPYEQYF
d_call: TRBD2; clone_size: many; j_call: TRBJ2-1; v_call: TRBV20-1; cdr3_length: 15; cdr3_nt: TGCAGTGCTAGTTCTACTAGCGGGAGCTACAATGAGCAGTTCTTC; cdr3_aa: CSASSTSGSYNEQFF
d_call: TRBD2; clone_size: many; j_call: TRBJ2-1; v_call: TRBV2; cdr3_length: 14; cdr3_nt: TGTGCCAGCAGGTCCACTAGCGGTTACAATGAGCAGTTCTTC; cdr3_aa: CASRSTSGYNEQFF
d_call: TRBD1; clone_size: many; j_call: TRBJ2-5; v_call: TRBV20-1; cdr3_length: 13; cdr3_nt: TGCAGTGCTCTCCGGGACAGCCAAGAGACCCAGTACTTC; cdr3_aa: CSALRDSQETQYF
d_call: TRBD1; clone_size: many; j_call: TRBJ2-5; v_call: TRBV5-5; cdr3_length: 16; cdr3_nt: TGTGCCAGCAGCTTGGGTTCGACAGGGGGCGGAGAGACCCAGTACTTC; cdr3_aa: CASSLGSTGGGETQYF
d_call: -; clone_size: many; j_call: TRBJ2-1; v_call: TRBV12-3/TRBV12-4; cdr3_length: 15; cdr3_nt: TGTGCCAGCAGTTTAGGCAGGGGATCGTACAATGAGCAGTTCTTC; cdr3_aa: CASSLGRGSYNEQFF
d_call: -; clone_size: -; j_call: TRBJ2-6; v_call: TRBV28; cdr3_length: 15; cdr3_nt: TGTGCCAGCAGGCCAATGTCTGTTGGGGCCAACGTCCTGACTTTC; cdr3_aa: CASRPMSVGANVLTF
d_call: TRBD1; clone_size: many; j_call: TRBJ1-5; v_call: TRBV6-6; cdr3_length: 15; cdr3_nt: TGTGCCAGCAGTTACGGGGACAGGGTAATTCAGCCCCAGCATTTT; cdr3_aa: CASSYGDRVIQPQHF
d_call: -; clone_size: many; j_call: TRBJ1-4; v_call: TRBV6-1; cdr3_length: 15; cdr3_nt: TGTGCCAGCAGTCCGAAAACGGGGTTCGCTGAAAAACTGTTTTTT; cdr3_aa: CASSPKTGFAEKLFF
d_call: -; clone_size: many; j_call: TRBJ2-6; v_call: TRBV27; cdr3_length: 18; cdr3_nt: TGTGCCAGCAGTGGGCACAGGGTACCGAGCTCTGGGGCCAACGTCCTGACTTTC; cdr3_aa: CASSGHRVPSSGANVLTF
d_call: TRBD1; clone_size: many; j_call: TRBJ1-2; v_call: TRBV28; cdr3_length: 14; cdr3_nt: TGTGCCAGCAGTACAGGGGGCGCCGACTATGGCTACACCTTC; cdr3_aa: CASSTGGADYGYTF
d_call: -; clone_size: many; j_call: TRBJ2-7; v_call: TRBV7-9; cdr3_length: 16; cdr3_nt: TGTGCCAGCAGCCGAGGCCAGTCTCTTGTAGGGTACGAGCAGTACTTC; cdr3_aa: CASSRGQSLVGYEQYF
d_call: -; clone_size: few; j_call: TRBJ2-2; v_call: TRBV6-4; cdr3_length: 12; cdr3_nt: TGTGCCAGCAGTGCCAACACCGGGGAGCTGTTTTTT; cdr3_aa: CASSANTGELFF
d_call: TRBD2; clone_size: few; j_call: TRBJ2-2; v_call: TRBV10-3; cdr3_length: 18; cdr3_nt: TGTGCCATCAGTGAACCGGGACTAGCGAGGGCGGGGACCGGGGAGCTGTTTTTT; cdr3_aa: CAISEPGLARAGTGELFF
d_call: TRBD1; clone_size: many; j_call: TRBJ2-5; v_call: TRBV2; cdr3_length: 16; cdr3_nt: TGTGCCAGCATTCCGGGACAGGAAAGTTTACAAGAGACCCAGTACTTC; cdr3_aa: CASIPGQESLQETQYF
d_call: -; clone_size: -; j_call: TRBJ2-2; v_call: TRBV12-3/TRBV12-4; cdr3_length: 14; cdr3_nt: TGTGCCAGCAGTTACAGCGGGCTCACCGGGGAGCTGTTTTTT; cdr3_aa: CASSYSGLTGELFF
d_call: TRBD2; clone_size: -; j_call: TRBJ2-1; v_call: TRBV10-3; cdr3_length: 15; cdr3_nt: TGTGCCATCAGTGTACAAGCGGGGGGGGGGGATGAGCAGTTCTTC; cdr3_aa: CAISVQAGGGDEQFF
d_call: TRBD2; clone_size: few; j_call: TRBJ2-4; v_call: TRBV7-6; cdr3_length: 16; cdr3_nt: TGTGCCAGCAGCTTAGAAATCGGGGGGGCCAAAAACATTCAGTACTTC; cdr3_aa: CASSLEIGGAKNIQYF
d_call: TRBD2; clone_size: many; j_call: TRBJ2-7; v_call: TRBV5-1; cdr3_length: 15; cdr3_nt: TGCGCCAGCAGCTTACCGGGACTAGCGGACTACGAGCAGTACTTC; cdr3_aa: CASSLPGLADYEQYF
d_call: -; clone_size: -; j_call: TRBJ2-7; v_call: TRBV29-1; cdr3_length: 13; cdr3_nt: TGCAGCGTTGAAACAGGGTCCTCCTACGAGCAGTACTTC; cdr3_aa: CSVETGSSYEQYF
d_call: -; clone_size: few; j_call: TRBJ1-2; v_call: TRBV11-2; cdr3_length: 16; cdr3_nt: TGTGCCAGCAGCTCGCCTCTGATAGGACGTGGGTATGGCTACACCTTC; cdr3_aa: CASSSPLIGRGYGYTF
d_call: TRBD1; clone_size: many; j_call: TRBJ2-1; v_call: TRBV20-1; cdr3_length: 15; cdr3_nt: TGCAGTGCTAGCGGGGACAGGGGGCGAAACAATGAGCAGTTCTTC; cdr3_aa: CSASGDRGRNNEQFF
d_call: -; clone_size: many; j_call: TRBJ2-7; v_call: TRBV28; cdr3_length: 13; cdr3_nt: TGTGCCAGCACGCGGCCTGGGGCCTACGAGCAGTACTTC; cdr3_aa: CASTRPGAYEQYF
d_call: -; clone_size: -; j_call: TRBJ2-3; v_call: TRBV29-1; cdr3_length: 13; cdr3_nt: TGCAGCGTGGCGGAAGGGCGTACAGATACGCAGTATTTT; cdr3_aa: CSVAEGRTDTQYF
d_call: TRBD2; clone_size: many; j_call: TRBJ2-1; v_call: TRBV7-8; cdr3_length: 17; cdr3_nt: TGTGCCAGCAGCTTCCCTCAAGCGGGAGGGCCCTACAATGAGCAGTTCTTC; cdr3_aa: CASSFPQAGGPYNEQFF
d_call: TRBD2; clone_size: many; j_call: TRBJ2-1; v_call: TRBV28; cdr3_length: 16; cdr3_nt: TGTGCCAGCAGTCCCCTAGCGGAGACCTCCTACAATGAGCAGTTCTTC; cdr3_aa: CASSPLAETSYNEQFF
d_call: TRBD2; clone_size: many; j_call: TRBJ2-1; v_call: TRBV11-2; cdr3_length: 15; cdr3_nt: TGTGCCAGCAGAAAACTAGCGGGAGGGCCTAATGAGCAGTTCTTC; cdr3_aa: CASRKLAGGPNEQFF
d_call: TRBD1; clone_size: many; j_call: TRBJ1-1; v_call: TRBV20-1; cdr3_length: 16; cdr3_nt: TGCAGTGCGCTCACCGGGACAGGGGCGTCGAACACTGAAGCTTTCTTT; cdr3_aa: CSALTGTGASNTEAFF
d_call: -; clone_size: -; j_call: TRBJ2-5; v_call: TRBV5-6; cdr3_length: 17; cdr3_nt: TGTGCCAGCAGCTTGGAAAGGGAGAAAGGGGGAAAAGAGACCCAGTACTTC; cdr3_aa: CASSLEREKGGKETQYF
d_call: TRBD2; clone_size: many; j_call: TRBJ2-1; v_call: TRBV7-9; cdr3_length: 16; cdr3_nt: TGTGCCAGCAGCGAACCGGGACTAGTTTCCTACAATGAGCAGTTCTTC; cdr3_aa: CASSEPGLVSYNEQFF
d_call: -; clone_size: -; j_call: TRBJ2-3; v_call: TRBV11-2; cdr3_length: 16; cdr3_nt: TGTGCCAGCAGCTTAGTGGGGGCCGGGGGCACAGATACGCAGTATTTT; cdr3_aa: CASSLVGAGGTDTQYF
d_call: -; clone_size: many; j_call: TRBJ2-7; v_call: TRBV7-4; cdr3_length: 14; cdr3_nt: TGTGCCAGCAGCCTCGACTTGGACCAGTACGAGCAGTACTTC; cdr3_aa: CASSLDLDQYEQYF
d_call: -; clone_size: -; j_call: TRBJ2-4; v_call: TRBV15; cdr3_length: 15; cdr3_nt: TGTGCCACCAGCAGAGAAGACGTAGCCAAAAACATTCAGTCCTTC; cdr3_aa: CATSREDVAKNIQSF
d_call: -; clone_size: many; j_call: TRBJ2-1; v_call: TRBV30; cdr3_length: 15; cdr3_nt: TGTGCCTGGAGTGTGGGACTGTCCGTCTACAATGAGCAGTTCTTC; cdr3_aa: CAWSVGLSVYNEQFF
d_call: -; clone_size: many; j_call: TRBJ2-3; v_call: TRBV28; cdr3_length: 15; cdr3_nt: TGTGCCAGCAGTTTAGGGAGGGGGCGCACAGATACGCAGTATTTT; cdr3_aa: CASSLGRGRTDTQYF
d_call: -; clone_size: -; j_call: TRBJ2-7; v_call: TRBV27; cdr3_length: 14; cdr3_nt: TGTGCCAGCAGTTACTCACCGGGAGCGGGCGAGCAGTACTTC; cdr3_aa: CASSYSPGAGEQYF
d_call: -; clone_size: -; j_call: TRBJ2-3; v_call: TRBV5-1; cdr3_length: 15; cdr3_nt: TGCGCCAGCAGCTTATTGCTGAGTAGCACAGATACGCAGTATTTT; cdr3_aa: CASSLLLSSTDTQYF
d_call: -; clone_size: few; j_call: TRBJ1-6; v_call: TRBV6-5; cdr3_length: 16; cdr3_nt: TGTGCCAGCAGTTACGCCCGATTTGGGGGAAATTCACCCCTCCACTTT; cdr3_aa: CASSYARFGGNSPLHF
d_call: -; clone_size: -; j_call: TRBJ2-4; v_call: TRBV5-1; cdr3_length: 17; cdr3_nt: TGCGCCAGCAGCTTATACACTCATTCTAGTGCCAAAAACATGCAGTACTTC; cdr3_aa: CASSLYTHSSAKNMQYF
d_call: -; clone_size: -; j_call: TRBJ2-4; v_call: TRBV6-1; cdr3_length: 13; cdr3_nt: TGTGCCAGCGGGGCTTTAGCCAAAAACATTCAGTACTTC; cdr3_aa: CASGALAKNIQYF